Listed here are 30 T cell receptor beta chains from one sample, sequenced in a study of neurological immune-mediated disorders. TCRdb itself ran the 5' RACE reads through MiXCR, one entry per CDR3 protein. The table records about 79,000 distinct CDR3 sequences, around 14% of them present only once. The sample taken for sequencing was PBMCs. These receptors came from a woman aged 45 to 65 in good health.

V and J are TRBV2 and TRBJ1-2; D is ambiguous. In germline, CDR1 is SNHLY, CDR2 FYNNEI. V was pared by 1 base and J by 7 bases, with 10 bases between. CDR3 length: 13 residues. The CDR3 spells CASSEEQVTGYTF. The CDR3 bases are TGTGCCAGCAGTGAAGAGCAGGTCACTGGCTACACCTTC.

A note on this clonotype: Being one base from a much bigger clone, this may be a read error. V gene TRBV3-1 combines with J gene TRBJ2-4; perhaps D is TRBD1 or TRBD2 (5 bases each). The CDR3 is made up of 14 amino acids. Germline loops: CDR1 LGHDT, CDR2 YNNKEL (reference sequence). Trimming stripped 3 bases from V and 4 bases from J, with 10 bases between. The CDR3 sequence is CASSHGDVKNIQYF. The CDR3 DNA follows: TGTGCCAGCAGCCATGGGGACGTGAAAAACATTCAGTACTTC.

This clonotype was picked up many times. The J gene is TRBJ2-1, the V gene TRBV5-1, with a possible D match to TRBD1 (5 bases). Germline V gene data show CDR1 as SGHRS and CDR2 as YFSETQ. Trimming shortened V by 2 bases and J by 9 bases, and 15 bases separated the two germline ends. The CDR3 is made up of 14 amino acids. For the CDR3, the DNA is TGCGCCAGCAGCTTTACCCAGGGCATAGGTGAGCAGTTCTTC. Residues: CASSFTQGIGEQFF.

This clonotype occurred many times. V gene TRBV6-2 or TRBV6-3 combines with J gene TRBJ2-3; D uncertain. The length of the CDR3 is 16 residues. V was shortened by 6 bases and J by 2 bases, with 18 bases between the two germline ends. The germline V gene encodes CDR1 MNHEY and CDR2 SVGEGT. The CDR3 spells CASRLLGGPATDTQYF. In DNA form, the CDR3 reads TGTGCCAGCAGGCTCCTCGGTGGGCCGGCCACAGATACGCAGTATTTT.

The chain joins TRBV18 to TRBJ2-5; 11 bases line up with TRBD1. CDR1 is KGHSH and CDR2 is LQKENI in the germline V gene. V trimming: 1 base; J trimming: 7 bases; junction bases outside the gene matches: 5. The CDR3 runs to 15 residues. CDR3 protein: CASSPQDRGLRTQYF. CDR3 DNA: TGTGCCAGCTCACCACAGGACAGGGGGCTAAGGACCCAGTACTTC. Full variable domain (rest looked up from reference TRBV18 and TRBJ2-5): NAGVMQNPRHLVRRRGQEARLRCSPMKGHSHVYWYRQLPEEGLKFMVYLQKENIIDESGMPKERFSAEFPKEGPSILRIQQVVRGDSAAYFCASSPQDRGLRTQYFGPGTRLLVL.

This clonotype occurred many times. The chain uses TRBV5-1 and TRBJ1-2, with 8 bases identical to TRBD1. Trimming cost V 4 bases and J 8 bases; bases outside gene matches: 7. The length of the CDR3 is 13 residues. In germline, CDR1 is SGHRS, CDR2 YFSETQ. CDR3 sequence (DNA): TGCGCCAGCAGCATAGGACAGGGTGGCGGCTACACCTTC. Translating gives CASSIGQGGGYTF.

This clonotype was found many times. J is TRBJ2-3 and V is TRBV5-1; the D gene is possibly TRBD1 (5 bases). CDR3 length: 13 residues. CDR1 is SGHRS and CDR2 is YFSETQ in the germline V gene. Trimming cost V 1 base and J 3 bases, with 6 bases left between them. DNA of the CDR3: TGCGCCAGCAGCTTGCAGGGAACAGATACGCAGTATTTT. Protein sequence: CASSLQGTDTQYF.

In this sample, this clonotype turned up many times. One end of the junction fails to match germline, which may point to a read error. The CDR3 sequence is CSTSGGGYEQYF. The DNA of the CDR3 is TGCAGTACTAGCGGCGGGGGCTACGAGCAGTACTTC. The V call is TRBV20-1, the J call TRBJ2-7; 8 positions agree with TRBD2. CDR1 and CDR2 (germline): DFQATT, SNEGSKA (reference sequence). There are 12 residues in the CDR3.

This clonotype was observed at least ten times. The chain links TRBV5-1 to TRBJ2-1; tentative D call: TRBD2 (6 bases). The CDR3 length is 19 residues. Deletions cut 4 bases from V and 1 base from J, with 24 bases between. Germline assignment: CDR1 SGHRS and CDR2 YFSETQ. The CDR3 here is CASSPTDVGGAGSYNEQFF. The CDR3, as DNA: TGCGCCAGCAGCCCGACTGACGTGGGCGGGGCAGGATCCTACAATGAGCAGTTCTTC.

This clonotype showed up many times. The rearrangement uses TRBV3-1 and TRBJ1-1; D is uncertain. Germline lookup yields CDR1 LGHDT and CDR2 YNNKEL (reference sequence). This CDR3 region has 13 residues. The V and J ends lost 7 bases and 7 bases respectively, with 16 bases between them. In DNA, the CDR3 is TGTGCCAGCACCCCCATTACGGGCTTTGAAGCTTTCTTT. Amino acid sequence: CASTPITGFEAFF. Based on the CDR3 plus reference TRBV3-1 and TRBJ1-1, the full variable domain is DTAVSQTPKYLVTQMGNDKSIKCEQNLGHDTMYWYKQDSKKFLKIMFSYNNKELIINETVPNRFSPKSPDKAHLNLHINSLELGDSAVYFCASTPITGFEAFFGQGTRLTVV.

This clonotype was recorded many times. The rearrangement joins TRBV5-1 to TRBJ2-7; TRBD1 matches 7 bases. This CDR3 has 14 amino acids. The germline V gene has CDR1 SGHRS and CDR2 YFSETQ. V was clipped by 4 bases and J by 3 bases; unmatched bases: 7. The DNA for the CDR3 is TGCGCCAGCAGCCCAGACAGGGCACTCTACGAGCAGTACTTC. Amino acid sequence: CASSPDRALYEQYF.

This clonotype was detected ten times or more. V is TRBV9 and J is TRBJ2-2; D perhaps matches TRBD2 (6 bases). The CDR3 extends over 16 amino acids. V was cut by 0 bases and J by 5 bases, with 14 bases left in between. Germline assignment: CDR1 SGDLS and CDR2 YYNGEE. The chain's CDR3 is CASSVGRDSRTGELFF. The DNA for the CDR3 is TGTGCCAGCAGCGTAGGGCGGGACTCCCGTACCGGGGAGCTGTTTTTT.

V is TRBV5-8 and J is TRBJ2-3; D is possibly TRBD2 (6 bases). Germline V gene lookup returns CDR1 SGHTS and CDR2 YDEGEE. The germline V and J ends were trimmed by 0 bases and 1 base, with 15 bases remaining between them. This CDR3 has 17 amino acids. The CDR3 is CASSLDIGPSGTDTQYF. CDR3 in DNA: TGTGCCAGCAGCTTGGATATAGGGCCTAGCGGCACAGATACGCAGTATTTT.

With respect to this clonotype: A much larger clone lies one base from this, so it may be a read error. J is TRBJ2-5 and V is TRBV10-3; 7 bases align to TRBD1. Per germline, CDR1 ENHRY and CDR2 SYGVKD. This CDR3 contains 12 residues. This chain's CDR3 is CTIRGQQETQYF. The CDR3 nucleotides are TGTACCATCAGGGGACAGCAAGAGACCCAGTACTTC.

A single count supports this clonotype. This chain joins TRBV7-3 and TRBJ2-2; D gene ambiguous. Germline values: CDR1 SGHTA, CDR2 FQGTGA. The CDR3 length is 14 residues. With 8 bases removed from V and 0 bases from J, the gap between germline ends came to 10 bases. CDR3 in amino acids: CASQPLANTGELFF. The CDR3 DNA reads TGTGCCAGCCAGCCGCTCGCGAACACCGGGGAGCTGTTTTTT.

The genes are TRBV5-1 and TRBJ2-3, with D hard to call. Germline V lookup: CDR1 SGHRS, CDR2 YFSETQ. CDR3 length equals 16 residues. V lost 0 bases and J 0 bases, leaving 11 bases between the germline ends. CDR3 nucleotide sequence: TGCGCCAGCAGCTTGGATTTCAGCTCTAGCACAGATACGCAGTATTTT. This translates into CASSLDFSSSTDTQYF.

In this sample, this clonotype turned up many times. The chain combines TRBV7-3 with TRBJ2-1; 9 bases agree with TRBD1. In germline, CDR1 is SGHTA, CDR2 FQGTGA. The V segment lost 3 bases and the J segment 15 bases; nucleotides outside the gene matches: 15. The CDR3 is 15 residues long. The CDR3 coding sequence is TGTGCCAGCAGCTTCACCGGGACAGGGTCCCTGAGCCTGTTCTTC. It is translated as CASSFTGTGSLSLFF.

This clonotype was observed at least ten times. Here the CDR3 reads CAISASSDEQFF. CDR3 DNA: TGTGCCATCAGTGCAAGTAGCGATGAGCAGTTCTTC. The chain uses TRBV10-3 and TRBJ2-1, with D perhaps TRBD2 (5 bases). The CDR3 extends over 12 amino acids. The V gene's germline CDR1 is ENHRY and CDR2 SYGVKD. V lost 4 bases to trimming and J lost 8 bases, with 9 bases between them.

This clonotype was found a few times. J is TRBJ2-2 and V is TRBV5-1; D perhaps matches TRBD1 (6 bases). In germline, CDR1 is SGHRS, CDR2 YFSETQ. Trimming shortened V by 0 bases and J by 5 bases, and 11 bases separated the two germline ends. There are 15 residues in the CDR3. CDR3 coding DNA: TGCGCCAGCAGCTTGGATCCCGGACAGACCGGGGAGCTGTTTTTT. Its protein product is CASSLDPGQTGELFF.

This clonotype came up many times. This chain uses TRBV10-3 with TRBJ2-2; D unclear. In germline, CDR1 is ENHRY, CDR2 SYGVKD. The CDR3 runs to 12 residues. V dropped 6 bases and J dropped 6 bases, with 8 bases sitting between them. The CDR3 nucleotides are TGTGCCATCAGCCCATTTGCCGGGGAGCTGTTTTTT. Translation: CAISPFAGELFF.

In this sample, this clonotype turned up many times. The chain has TRBV29-1 and TRBJ2-5, with D perhaps assigned TRBD1 or TRBD2 (5 bases each). With 6 bases removed from V and 0 bases from J, the gap between germline ends came to 11 bases. The germline CDR1 and CDR2 sequences are SQVTM and ANQGSEA. This CDR3 contains 13 residues. The CDR3 region is CSVGDHNQETQYF. In DNA, the CDR3 is TGCAGCGTGGGGGACCATAACCAAGAGACCCAGTACTTC.

The chain uses TRBV15 and TRBJ2-2; D gene uncertain. V shed 1 base and J shed 7 bases, with 19 bases lying between them. The length of the CDR3 is 17 residues. Germline V gives CDR1 LNHNV, CDR2 YYDKDF (reference sequence). The CDR3 sequence is CATSRADHNLLFGELFF. CDR3 bases: TGTGCCACCAGCAGAGCGGACCATAATCTGTTGTTCGGGGAGCTGTTTTTT. Variable domain in full (rest from reference TRBV15 and TRBJ2-2): DAMVIQNPRYQVTQFGKPVTLSCSQTLNHNVMYWYQQKSSQAPKLLFHYYDKDFNNEADTPDNFQSRRPNTSFCFLDIRSPGLGDTAMYLCATSRADHNLLFGELFFGEGSRLTVL.

On this clonotype: Germline is not matched at one junction end, which may reflect a read error. This chain links TRBV29-1 with TRBJ2-1, with D possibly TRBD2 on 6 matching bases. CDR1 and CDR2 (germline): SQVTM, ANQGSEA. This CDR3 spans 11 amino acids. DNA for the CDR3: TGCAGCGTCAAACGCGCGGGCGGGGCCTTTTTC. As protein: CSVKRAGGAFF.

This clonotype came up many times. J is TRBJ2-7 and V is TRBV20-1; D is undetermined. This CDR3 contains 11 residues. Germline loops: CDR1 DFQATT, CDR2 SNEGSKA (reference sequence). Trimming shortened V by 3 bases and J by 2 bases, and 5 bases separated the two germline ends. CDR3 nucleotide sequence: TGCAGTGCTAGGGAACCCTACGAGCAGTACTTC. This translates into CSAREPYEQYF.

At least ten counts were recorded for this clonotype. The chain links TRBV5-1 to TRBJ2-7; no reliable D call. V was cut by 0 bases and J by 0 bases, with 7 bases left in between. CDR1 SGHRS and CDR2 YFSETQ come from the germline V gene. The CDR3 runs to 14 residues. The CDR3 loop reads CASSLEWTSYEQYF. The DNA of the CDR3 is TGCGCCAGCAGCTTGGAATGGACCTCCTACGAGCAGTACTTC. Together with reference TRBV5-1 and TRBJ2-7, the CDR3 gives the full variable domain: KAGVTQTPRYLIKTRGQQVTLSCSPISGHRSVSWYQQTPGQGLQFLFEYFSETQRNKGNFPGRFSGRQFSNSRSEMNVSTLELGDSALYLCASSLEWTSYEQYFGPGTRLTVT.

This clonotype appeared many times. This chain links TRBV20-1 with TRBJ1-6; tentative D call: TRBD1 (6 bases). Looked up from germline, CDR1 is DFQATT and CDR2 is SNEGSKA (reference sequence). The CDR3 runs 15 residues. The ends were cut back, 0 bases at V and 9 bases at J, with 15 bases in the middle. CDR3 sequence reads: CSARDPPGAGSPLHF. CDR3 bases: TGCAGTGCTAGAGATCCCCCGGGGGCTGGTTCACCCCTCCACTTT.

This clonotype was counted many times. The chain is built from TRBV20-1 and TRBJ2-3; D gene unclear. CDR1 DFQATT and CDR2 SNEGSKA come from the germline V gene (reference sequence). V lost 6 bases, J lost 2 bases, and 15 bases lay in between. The CDR3 is 14 amino acids. The CDR3 DNA follows: TGCAGTGCGTACCAGCCCCAGACCACAGATACGCAGTATTTT. Amino acids: CSAYQPQTTDTQYF.

J is TRBJ2-2 and V is TRBV28; possible D gene TRBD2, 6 bases. The CDR3 loop spans 12 amino acids. CDR1 is MDHEN, CDR2 SYDVKM, per germline. Trimming shortened V by 8 bases and J by 5 bases, and 9 bases separated the two germline ends. The chain's CDR3 is CASGAGTGELFF. In DNA form, the CDR3 reads TGTGCCAGCGGGGCGGGGACCGGGGAGCTGTTTTTT.

The J gene is TRBJ2-7, the V gene TRBV11-2; no clear D. The CDR3 spans 14 residues. From germline, CDR1 is SGHAT and CDR2 FQNNGV. V lost 7 bases and J lost 7, with 20 bases in between. CDR3 sequence (DNA): TGTGCCAGCACCTGGGCCAACTTGGCGGAAGAGCAGTACTTC. It translates to CASTWANLAEEQYF.

The chain carries TRBV3-1 and TRBJ2-7, with D possibly matching TRBD2 (8 bases). V gave up 7 bases and J gave up 3 bases, with 16 bases separating them. There are 14 residues in the CDR3. CDR1 is LGHDT, CDR2 YNNKEL, per germline (reference sequence). In DNA form, the CDR3 reads TGTGCCAGCAACGGGGGGGACAGCAACTACGAGCAGTACTTC. Its protein product is CASNGGDSNYEQYF.